This record concerns one T cell receptor beta chain sequence. This sample was included in a study of blood T cell repertoires in COVID-19. Looked up from germline, CDR1 is MNHGY and CDR2 is SAAAGT. This CDR3 spans 13 amino acids. The germline V and J ends were trimmed by 6 bases and 1 base, with 6 bases remaining between them. Those enrolled, adults aged 18 to 89 years, came from under 25 US areas. Assay used: immunoSEQ multiplex PCR; TCRdb lists only in-frame clones, some missing. The sample has a few hundred thousand clones, approximately 80% seen once. Sequencing was done on a sample of PBMCs or T cells enriched from blood (not recorded which). The chain recombines TRBV6-8 with TRBJ2-2; D uncertain. The TCR was taken from a woman between 40 and 50 years old with acute COVID-19. CDR3 residues: CASRAGNTGELFF. As DNA, the CDR3 is TGTGCCAGCAGGGCAGGGAACACCGGGGAGCTGTTTTTT.